This TCR beta chain was sequenced for a study of blood T cell repertoires in COVID-19 (dated by TCRdb to about 2020). A note on the overall study: Samples from collaborators originated in the United States, Italy and Spain and spanned both the acute and convalescent phases of COVID-19. The samples were drawn from two sources: the first 160 participants of the ongoing ImmuneRACE study, and over 950 subjects contributed by 6 global collaborators. Sample metadata almost always included a de-identified subject ID, COVID-19 status, age in years and sex. Subjects who had been exposed to COVID-19, were actively infected with it, or had recovered from it provided the deeply sampled blood TCRbeta repertoires that made up the dataset. The material from the prospective study consisted of cDNA or gDNA derived from T cells, B-cell-depleted T cells, or PBMCs. HLA class I and class II types, where available, came from metadata supplied by the sample provider rather than from assay-based typing. The repertoires were released in a freely available public database meant as a resource for research on the immune response to SARS-CoV-2.

TCRbeta CDR3 regions were amplified from genomic DNA by means of the immunoSEQ Assay, a bias-controlled multiplex PCR. The paper's data handling went like this. The number of nucleated cells in each sample was estimated from the amplification of reference gene primers within the assay. Sequence reads were collapsed and filtered to measure the absolute abundance of every unique TCRbeta CDR3 rearrangement. For each sample, productive Simpson clonality was calculated as the square root of Simpson's diversity index over productive rearrangements. As stored in TCRdb, this immuneACCESS dataset retains in-frame rearrangements with V and J assigned. A fraction of the clones does not appear; measured against another copy, unresolved V genes explain less than half of the discrepancy, and the remainder lacks a known reason. Clone size and V and J calls were adopted from that table, with D and trimming inferred from the DNA. The sample yields approximately 54,000 clones; roughly 76% were counted once. Of the sample, over 4.5% falls within the top ten clones.

General findings and caveats noted by the study authors: The amount of clinical and demographic metadata varied by source and participant and was provided uncurated.

Whole blood was collected in K2EDTA tubes by collaborating institutions according to the institutions' own protocols. For TCRbeta analysis, collaborators shipped samples in one of three forms: frozen whole blood, isolated PBMCs, or DNA extracted from either of those sample types. To note about this clone: What this receptor recognizes is not known. There are no base qualities to consult, and no much larger clone falls within one base.

The source material was peripheral blood. The TCR originated in a woman aged 55-70 years with acute or convalescent COVID-19.

At the DNA level, the sequence is TGTGCCAGCAGCTCGGGACAGCTTAATGAAAAACTGTTTTTT. Its protein product is CASSSGQLNEKLFF. The chain couples TRBV7-2 to TRBJ1-4; TRBD1 lines up with 7 middle nucleotides. The germline V gene specifies SGHTA as CDR1 and FQGNSA as CDR2. Ends trimmed: V by 4 bases, J by 4 bases; bases unmatched to a gene: 3. The CDR3 runs 14 residues from the cysteine to the phenylalanine. Kept here is only the CDR3 DNA, which spans 42 bases and is read in frame from base 1.